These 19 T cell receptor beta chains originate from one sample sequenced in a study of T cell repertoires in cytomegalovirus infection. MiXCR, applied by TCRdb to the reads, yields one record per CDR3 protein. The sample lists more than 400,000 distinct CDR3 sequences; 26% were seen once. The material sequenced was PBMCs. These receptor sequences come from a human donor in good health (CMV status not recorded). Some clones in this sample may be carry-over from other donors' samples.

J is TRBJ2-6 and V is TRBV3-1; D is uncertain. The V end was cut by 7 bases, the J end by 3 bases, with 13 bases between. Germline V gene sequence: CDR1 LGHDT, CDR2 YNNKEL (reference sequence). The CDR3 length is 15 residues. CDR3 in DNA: TGTGCCAGCACCTCGTGGGGTTTTGGGGCCAACGTCCTGACTTTC. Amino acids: CASTSWGFGANVLTF.

The CDR3 protein is CASGRGDNYEQYF. CDR3 nucleotide sequence: TGTGCCAGCGGAAGAGGGGACAACTACGAGCAGTACTTC. V usage is TRBV6-2 or TRBV6-3 and J usage is TRBJ2-7, with D tentatively TRBD1 (6 bases). The CDR3 extends over 13 amino acids. Germline assignment: CDR1 MNHEY and CDR2 SVGEGT. Trimming pared 8 bases from V and 3 bases from J, leaving 14 bases between.

This CDR3 reads CASSLRLAETQYF. DNA for the CDR3: TGTGCCAGCAGCTTACGGCTAGCGGAGACCCAGTACTTC. The rearrangement uses TRBV7-6 and TRBJ2-5; possibly TRBD2 for D (6 bases). Trimming left V 2 bases short and J 5 bases short, with 9 bases between. The CDR3 runs 13 residues. Germline V lookup: CDR1 SGHVS, CDR2 FNYEAQ.

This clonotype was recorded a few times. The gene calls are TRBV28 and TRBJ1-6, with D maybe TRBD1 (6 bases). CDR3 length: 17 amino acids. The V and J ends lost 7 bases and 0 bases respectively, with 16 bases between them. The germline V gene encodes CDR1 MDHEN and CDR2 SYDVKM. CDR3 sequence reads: CASTIGTLSSYNSPLHF. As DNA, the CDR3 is TGTGCCAGCACCATCGGGACACTAAGCTCCTATAATTCACCCCTCCACTTT.

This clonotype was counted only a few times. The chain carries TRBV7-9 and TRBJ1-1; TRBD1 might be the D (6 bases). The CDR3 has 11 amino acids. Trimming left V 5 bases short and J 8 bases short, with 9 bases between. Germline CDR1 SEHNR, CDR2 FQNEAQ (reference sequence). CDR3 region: CASSQDREAFF. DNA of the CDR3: TGTGCCAGCAGCCAAGACAGGGAAGCTTTCTTT. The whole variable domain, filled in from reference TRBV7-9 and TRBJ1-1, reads DTGVSQNPRHKITKRGQNVTFRCDPISEHNRLYWYRQTLGQGPEFLTYFQNEAQLEKSRLLSDRFSAERPKGSFSTLEIQRTEQGDSAMYLCASSQDREAFFGQGTRLTVV.

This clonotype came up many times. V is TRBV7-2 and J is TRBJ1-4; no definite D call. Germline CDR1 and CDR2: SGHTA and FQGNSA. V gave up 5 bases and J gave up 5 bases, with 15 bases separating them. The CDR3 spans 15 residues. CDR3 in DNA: TGTGCCAGCAGCGTGAACCGCGGGATCAATGAAAAACTGTTTTTT. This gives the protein CASSVNRGINEKLFF.

This CDR3 reads CASSSLSFSGNTIYF. CDR3 nucleotides: TGTGCCAGCAGCTCTCTGTCCTTCTCTGGAAACACCATATATTTT. The chain couples TRBV7-2 to TRBJ1-3, with D unresolved. Trimming took 4 bases from V and 0 from J, leaving 10 bases between them. This CDR3 is 15 amino acids long. CDR1 and CDR2 (germline): SGHTA, FQGNSA.

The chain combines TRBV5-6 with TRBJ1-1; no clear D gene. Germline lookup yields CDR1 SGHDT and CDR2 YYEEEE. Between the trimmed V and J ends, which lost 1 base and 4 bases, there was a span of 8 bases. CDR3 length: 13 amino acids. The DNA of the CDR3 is TGTGCCAGCAGCTTGTGGAATAGCACTGAAGCTTTCTTT. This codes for CASSLWNSTEAFF.

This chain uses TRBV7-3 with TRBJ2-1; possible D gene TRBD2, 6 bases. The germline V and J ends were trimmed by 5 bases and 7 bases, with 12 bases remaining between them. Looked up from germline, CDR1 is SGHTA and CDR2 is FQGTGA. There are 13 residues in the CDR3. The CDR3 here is CASSLKAGNEQFF. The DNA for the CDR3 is TGTGCCAGCAGCCTTAAGGCGGGGAATGAGCAGTTCTTC.

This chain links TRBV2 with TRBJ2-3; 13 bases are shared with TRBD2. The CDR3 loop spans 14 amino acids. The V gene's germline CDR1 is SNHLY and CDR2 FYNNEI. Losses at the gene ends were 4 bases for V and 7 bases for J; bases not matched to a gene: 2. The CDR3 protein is CASSGTSGRHTQYF. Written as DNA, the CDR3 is TGTGCCAGCAGTGGGACTAGCGGGAGACATACGCAGTATTTT. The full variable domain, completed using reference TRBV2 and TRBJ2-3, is EPEVTQTPSHQVTQMGQEVILRCVPISNHLYFYWYRQILGQKVEFLVSFYNNEISEKSEIFDDQFSVERPDGSNFTLKIRSTKLEDSAMYFCASSGTSGRHTQYFGPGTRLTVL.

CDR3 sequence (DNA): TGTGCCAGCCGGTCGGGGCAGGGTAAGGAAGCTTTCTTT. Protein product: CASRSGQGKEAFF. The V call is TRBV28, the J call TRBJ1-1, with D possibly TRBD1 on 5 matching bases. V lost 8 bases and J lost 8, with 18 bases in between. The CDR3 runs 13 residues. Germline CDR1 MDHEN, CDR2 SYDVKM.

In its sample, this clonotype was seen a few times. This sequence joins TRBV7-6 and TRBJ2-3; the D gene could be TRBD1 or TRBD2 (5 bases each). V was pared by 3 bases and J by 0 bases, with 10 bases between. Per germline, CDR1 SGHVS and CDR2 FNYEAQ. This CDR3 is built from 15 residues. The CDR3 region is CASSLRGHSTDTQYF. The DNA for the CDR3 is TGTGCCAGCAGCTTGAGGGGTCATAGCACAGATACGCAGTATTTT.

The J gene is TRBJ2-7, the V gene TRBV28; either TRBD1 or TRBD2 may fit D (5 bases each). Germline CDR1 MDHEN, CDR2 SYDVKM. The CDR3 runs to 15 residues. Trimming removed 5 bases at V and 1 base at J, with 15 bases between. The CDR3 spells CASSNTGTLSYEQYF. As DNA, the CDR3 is TGTGCCAGCAGTAACACCGGGACGTTGTCCTACGAGCAGTACTTC. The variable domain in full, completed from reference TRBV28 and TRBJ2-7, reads DVKVTQSSRYLVKRTGEKVFLECVQDMDHENMFWYRQDPGLGLRLIYFSYDVKMKEKGDIPEGYSVSREKKERFSLILESASTNQTSMYLCASSNTGTLSYEQYFGPGTRLTVT.

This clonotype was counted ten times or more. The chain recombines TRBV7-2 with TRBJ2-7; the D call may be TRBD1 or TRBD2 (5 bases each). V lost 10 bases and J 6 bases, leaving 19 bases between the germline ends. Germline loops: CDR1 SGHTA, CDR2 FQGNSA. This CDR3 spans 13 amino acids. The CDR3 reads CATGRGVGVEQYF. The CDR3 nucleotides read TGTGCCACAGGCCGGGGCGTAGGAGTCGAGCAGTACTTC.

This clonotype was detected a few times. The CDR3 DNA follows: TGTGCCAGCAGTTACTCGAGAATAGCGGGCGGGGAGCTGTTTTTT. Translating gives CASSYSRIAGGELFF. The rearrangement links TRBV6-2 or TRBV6-3 to TRBJ2-2; 7 positions match TRBD2. V lost 0 bases, J lost 7 bases, and 5 bases stayed unmatched. Germline V gene sequence: CDR1 MNHEY, CDR2 SVGEGT. CDR3 length equals 15 residues.

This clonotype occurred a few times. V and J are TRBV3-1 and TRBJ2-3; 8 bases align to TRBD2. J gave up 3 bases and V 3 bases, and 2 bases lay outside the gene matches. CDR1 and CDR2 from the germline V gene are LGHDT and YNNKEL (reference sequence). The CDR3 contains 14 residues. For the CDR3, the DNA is TGTGCCAGCAGCCATAGCGGGGTTACAGATACGCAGTATTTT. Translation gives CASSHSGVTDTQYF.

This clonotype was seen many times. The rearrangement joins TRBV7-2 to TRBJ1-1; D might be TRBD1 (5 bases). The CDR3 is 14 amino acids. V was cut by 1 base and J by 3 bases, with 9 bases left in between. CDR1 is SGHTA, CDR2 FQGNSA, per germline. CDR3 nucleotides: TGTGCCAGCAGCTTAGTACCCAGGGACACTGAAGCTTTCTTT. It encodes CASSLVPRDTEAFF. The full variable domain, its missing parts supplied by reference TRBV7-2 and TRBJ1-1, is GAGVSQSPSNKVTEKGKDVELRCDPISGHTALYWYRQSLGQGLEFLIYFQGNSAPDKSGLPSDRFSAERTGGSVSTLTIQRTQQEDSAVYLCASSLVPRDTEAFFGQGTRLTVV.

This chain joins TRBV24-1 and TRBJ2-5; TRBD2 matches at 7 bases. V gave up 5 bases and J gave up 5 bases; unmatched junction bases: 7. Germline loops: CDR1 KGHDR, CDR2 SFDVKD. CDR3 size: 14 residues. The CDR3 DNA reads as TGTGCCACCAGTGCGGGGGGTAGGTGGGAGACCCAGTACTTC. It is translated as CATSAGGRWETQYF.

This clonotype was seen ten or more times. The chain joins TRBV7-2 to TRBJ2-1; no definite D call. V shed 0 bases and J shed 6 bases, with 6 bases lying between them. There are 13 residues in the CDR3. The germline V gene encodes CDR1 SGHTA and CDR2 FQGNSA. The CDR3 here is CASSLAGSNEQFF. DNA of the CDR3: TGTGCCAGCAGCTTAGCAGGTAGCAATGAGCAGTTCTTC.